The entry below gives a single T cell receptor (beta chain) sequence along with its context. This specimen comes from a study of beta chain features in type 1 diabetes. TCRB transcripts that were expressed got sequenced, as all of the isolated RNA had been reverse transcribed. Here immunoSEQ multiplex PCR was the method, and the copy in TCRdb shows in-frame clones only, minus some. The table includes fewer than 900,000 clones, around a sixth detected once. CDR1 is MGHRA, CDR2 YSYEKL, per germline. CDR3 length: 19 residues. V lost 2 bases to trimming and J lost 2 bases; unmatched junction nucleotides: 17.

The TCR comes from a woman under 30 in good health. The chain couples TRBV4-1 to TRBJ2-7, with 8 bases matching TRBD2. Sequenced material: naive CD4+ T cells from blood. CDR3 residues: CASSQPHMGSAGDPYEQYF. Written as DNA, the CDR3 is TGCGCCAGCAGCCAACCGCACATGGGCTCAGCGGGAGATCCCTACGAGCAGTACTTC.